Below are 27 T cell receptor beta chains sequenced from a single sample in a study of cytomegalovirus exposure and HLA in healthy donors. Primers for the PCR totalled 60 Vbeta and 13 Jbeta. Generated by immunoSEQ multiplex PCR, the TCRdb table keeps only in-frame clones and is missing some. The data contain around 100,000 clones, around four fifths of them singletons. Material for sequencing was PBMCs. These receptors came from a man aged 40-49 years in good health and CMV-seronegative.

V gene TRBV5-6 combines with J gene TRBJ1-4, with TRBD1 as a possible D gene (5 bases). V shed 0 bases and J shed 8 bases, with 11 bases lying between them. This CDR3 is built from 14 residues. Per germline, CDR1 SGHDT and CDR2 YYEEEE. DNA for the CDR3: TGTGCCAGCAGCTTGGAGGGAGGGGTCGAAAAACTGTTTTTT. Residues: CASSLEGGVEKLFF.

The V call is TRBV6-5, the J call TRBJ1-6; 7 nucleotides line up with TRBD1. The CDR3 runs 13 residues. With 5 bases clipped from V and 8 bases from J, the junction kept 3 bases outside the gene matches. Germline V gene sequence: CDR1 MNHEY, CDR2 SVGAGI. For the CDR3, the DNA is TGTGCCAGCAGTAGGGGGCTTCATTCACCCCTCCACTTT. It yields the protein CASSRGLHSPLHF.

V is TRBV7-9 and J is TRBJ1-1; D unclear. Germline V gives CDR1 SEHNR, CDR2 FQNEAQ (reference sequence). CDR3 length: 11 residues. Trimming cost V 7 bases and J 12 bases, with 15 bases left between them. The CDR3 region has the DNA TGTGCCAGCACCCACGGAGCGAGGTCTTTCTTT. Its translation: CASTHGARSFF.

The CDR3: CARSLVGAVGNTIYF. DNA of the CDR3: TGTGCCAGAAGCTTGGTTGGGGCAGTCGGAAACACCATATATTTT. This chain uses TRBV5-3 with TRBJ1-3; the D gene is possibly TRBD1 (5 bases). TRBV5-3 belongs to the ORF category, with a function that is uncertain. Trimming left V 0 bases short and J 4 bases short, with 11 bases between. The CDR3 contains 15 residues.

CDR3: CASSLDRVVAFDEQFF. The CDR3 nucleotides read TGTGCCAGCAGCTTAGATCGGGTGGTAGCGTTCGATGAGCAGTTCTTC. This chain uses TRBV11-2 with TRBJ2-1; TRBD2 might be the D (5 bases). In germline, CDR1 is SGHAT, CDR2 FQNNGV. The CDR3 loop spans 16 amino acids. Trimming took off 0 bases at V and 8 bases at J, with 17 bases between the two ends.

The CDR3 sequence is CASRRTEAFF. CDR3 sequence (DNA): TGTGCCTCGAGGCGCACTGAAGCTTTCTTT. V usage is TRBV30 and J usage is TRBJ1-1; D is unresolved. This CDR3 comprises 10 residues. V was clipped by 7 bases and J by 4 bases, with 7 bases between them. In germline, CDR1 is GTSNPN, CDR2 SVGIG (reference sequence).

This sequence joins TRBV19 and TRBJ1-2, with TRBD1 matching over 8 bases. Per the germline V gene, CDR1 is LNHDA and CDR2 is SQIVND (reference sequence). The CDR3 has 14 residues. Trimming removed 6 bases from V and 2 bases from J; junction bases left unmatched: 5. This CDR3 is CASSRTGINYGYTF. DNA for the CDR3: TGTGCCAGTAGCAGGACAGGGATCAACTATGGCTACACCTTC. Together with reference TRBV19 and TRBJ1-2, the CDR3 gives the full variable domain: DGGITQSPKYLFRKEGQNVTLSCEQNLNHDAMYWYRQDPGQGLRLIYYSQIVNDFQKGDIAEGYSVSREKKESFPLTVTSAQKNPTAFYLCASSRTGINYGYTFGSGTRLTVV.

The rearrangement uses TRBV18 and TRBJ1-2; 11 nucleotides agree with TRBD1. Germline V gives CDR1 KGHSH, CDR2 LQKENI. Trimming removed 3 bases from V and 6 bases from J; junction bases left unmatched: 3. This CDR3 comprises 14 residues. In nucleotides, the CDR3 is TGTGCCAGCTCACCGGGACAGGGGGTGGATGGCTACACCTTC. It yields the protein CASSPGQGVDGYTF.

The chain recombines TRBV7-2 with TRBJ1-2; D remains unclear. The germline gives CDR1 SGHTA, CDR2 FQGNSA. Trimming stripped 1 base from V and 6 bases from J, with 18 bases between. The CDR3 covers 16 residues. The CDR3 sequence: CASSLGQSPFSNGYTF. DNA for the CDR3: TGTGCCAGCAGCTTAGGGCAGTCCCCTTTCAGTAATGGCTACACCTTC.

The rearrangement joins TRBV4-3 to TRBJ2-2; 11 bases match TRBD2. With V trimmed by 0 bases and J by 1 base, 4 bases remained unmatched. This CDR3 has 18 residues. From germline, CDR1 is LGHNA and CDR2 YSLEER. CDR3 sequence: CASSQDLAGGLNTGELFF. The CDR3 DNA sequence: TGCGCCAGCAGCCAAGATCTAGCGGGGGGACTGAACACCGGGGAGCTGTTTTTT.

V gene TRBV29-1 combines with J gene TRBJ1-2, with 10 positions matching TRBD1. The V gene's germline CDR1 is SQVTM and CDR2 ANQGSEA. Trimming at V came to 7 bases and at J to 8 bases, leaving 13 bases not matched to a gene. This CDR3 has 14 amino acids. The CDR3 nucleotides read TGCAGCGCAAAACCGGGACAGGGGAAGATCGGCTACACCTTC. Encoded protein: CSAKPGQGKIGYTF.

The rearrangement joins TRBV7-9 to TRBJ2-2; possibly TRBD2 for D (6 bases). The CDR3 runs to 15 residues. Germline assignment: CDR1 SEHNR and CDR2 FQNEAQ (reference sequence). V lost 3 bases, J lost 4 bases, and 12 bases lay in between. The CDR3 sequence: CASSLSGRGTGELFF. For the CDR3, the DNA is TGTGCCAGCAGCTTGTCGGGGCGGGGCACCGGGGAGCTGTTTTTT.

This chain connects TRBV29-1 to TRBJ1-3, with D possibly TRBD1 on 5 matching bases. The V and J ends lost 1 base and 1 base respectively, with 11 bases between them. CDR3 length: 15 amino acids. Germline CDR1 SQVTM, CDR2 ANQGSEA. CDR3: CSVEGGARSGNTIYF. The CDR3 bases are TGCAGCGTTGAAGGCGGGGCGCGATCTGGAAACACCATATATTTT.

V gene TRBV6-1 combines with J gene TRBJ1-1; weak D call: TRBD1 (6 bases). V gave up 3 bases and J gave up 0 bases, with 17 bases separating them. The CDR3 is made up of 17 amino acids. Germline lookup yields CDR1 MNHNS and CDR2 SASEGT. In DNA, the CDR3 is TGTGCCAGCAGTGATCCCCGCAGGGGCTACATGAACACTGAAGCTTTCTTT. Translating it yields CASSDPRRGYMNTEAFF.

The chain joins TRBV10-2 to TRBJ1-5; 7 bases are shared with TRBD1. J gave up 0 bases and V 8 bases, and 4 bases lay outside the gene matches. The CDR3 runs to 14 residues. Germline values: CDR1 WSHSY, CDR2 SAAADI. This chain's CDR3 is CASGTADSNQPQHF. The CDR3 bases are TGCGCCAGCGGGACAGCCGATAGCAATCAGCCCCAGCATTTT.

The DNA of the CDR3 is TGTGCCAGCAGTGACACGGGTCTGGGCACTGAAGCTTTCTTT. This gives the protein CASSDTGLGTEAFF. The V gene is TRBV6-4, the J gene TRBJ1-1; no reliable D call. The germline CDR1 and CDR2 sequences are MRHNA and SNTAGT. The CDR3 sequence is 14 residues long. The germline V and J ends were trimmed by 2 bases and 4 bases, with 11 bases remaining between them.

This clone appeared a few times. The rearrangement links TRBV5-6 to TRBJ2-4, with a possible D match to TRBD2 (6 bases). CDR3 length: 14 amino acids. CDR1 is SGHDT and CDR2 is YYEEEE in the germline V gene. V dropped 2 bases and J dropped 6 bases, with 12 bases sitting between them. The CDR3 nucleotides read TGTGCCAGCAGCTTTTCGGGGACTCCAAACATTCAGTACTTC. Protein sequence: CASSFSGTPNIQYF.

J is TRBJ1-1 and V is TRBV5-5; 9 bases agree with TRBD1. The CDR3 totals 16 residues. Germline V gene lookup returns CDR1 SGHKS and CDR2 YYEKEE (reference sequence). J gave up 1 base and V 4 bases, and 8 bases lay outside the gene matches. CDR3 sequence (DNA): TGTGCCAGCAGCAAAGGGACAGGGTGGCAGAACACTGAAGCTTTCTTT. Translating gives CASSKGTGWQNTEAFF.

The chain employs TRBV29-1 and TRBJ1-1; the D is unclear. CDR1 and CDR2 (germline): SQVTM, ANQGSEA. V was clipped by 1 base and J by 9 bases, with 12 bases between them. This CDR3 is built from 12 residues. The DNA for the CDR3 is TGCAGCGTTGAAGGGGCTGACCGGAAAGCTTTCTTT. Residues: CSVEGADRKAFF.

This clone was seen a handful of times. The chain is built from TRBV2 and TRBJ1-2; 9 nucleotides agree with TRBD1. CDR1 is SNHLY and CDR2 is FYNNEI in the germline V gene. Losses at the gene ends were 7 bases for V and 3 bases for J; bases not matched to a gene: 9. The CDR3 runs 15 residues. The CDR3 DNA reads TGTGCCAGCAACCCATCGGGACAGGGTGACTATGGCTACACCTTC. Its translation is CASNPSGQGDYGYTF.

This chain uses TRBV4-2 with TRBJ1-6; D perhaps matches TRBD1 (5 bases). This CDR3 is 12 amino acids long. V was trimmed by 3 bases and J by 15 bases, leaving 12 bases between them. Germline assignment: CDR1 LGHNA and CDR2 YNFKEQ. CDR3 protein: CASSQEGSLLHF. The DNA of the CDR3 is TGTGCCAGCAGCCAGGAGGGGTCTCTCCTCCACTTT.

CDR3 loop: CASSEAHRGYGYTF. CDR3 coding DNA: TGTGCCAGCAGTGAAGCGCATCGGGGATACGGCTACACCTTC. The chain couples TRBV6-1 to TRBJ1-2; D uncertain. The ends were cut back, 0 bases at V and 8 bases at J, with 13 bases in the middle. This CDR3 region has 14 residues. CDR1 and CDR2 (germline): MNHNS, SASEGT.

This clone has only one observation. The chain combines TRBV11-2 with TRBJ2-3, with a tentative D call TRBD2 (5 bases). The germline V gene has CDR1 SGHAT and CDR2 FQNNGV. Trimming left V 0 bases short and J 2 bases short, with 6 bases between. The CDR3 is made up of 14 amino acids. The CDR3 bases are TGTGCCAGCAGCTTAGATCTAGCCACAGATACGCAGTATTTT. This sequence encodes CASSLDLATDTQYF.

As to this clone: One end of the junction varies from germline; a read error may be responsible. The same CDR3 arises from other DNA sequences in this sample as well. The chain links TRBV6-9 to TRBJ2-7; no reliable D call. This CDR3 comprises 16 residues. Germline V gene data show CDR1 as MNHGY and CDR2 as SVAAGI. The CDR3 DNA follows: TGCGCCAGCAGTTCCGCCGCTCACGCCTGGCTCTACGAGCAGTACTTC. Encoded protein: CASSSAAHAWLYEQYF.

The chain recombines TRBV7-2 with TRBJ1-2; TRBD1 agrees at 8 bases. The germline V gene has CDR1 SGHTA and CDR2 FQGNSA. The V segment lost 5 bases and the J segment 7 bases; nucleotides outside the gene matches: 9. This CDR3 comprises 14 residues. The CDR3 region is CASSPRWTGSGYTF. The CDR3 nucleotides are TGTGCCAGCAGCCCCCGGTGGACAGGGTCTGGCTACACCTTC.

The chain employs TRBV7-2 and TRBJ2-3; possibly TRBD2 for D (6 bases). CDR1 is SGHTA and CDR2 is FQGNSA in the germline V gene. This CDR3 has 15 residues. V shed 5 bases and J shed 6 bases, with 18 bases lying between them. The CDR3 region is CASSPRTGRGDTQYF. CDR3 nucleotides: TGTGCCAGCAGCCCCCGGACGGGCCGGGGGGATACGCAGTATTTT.

The chain employs TRBV5-6 and TRBJ2-5; possibly TRBD1 for D (6 bases). The ends were cut back, 2 bases at V and 12 bases at J, with 11 bases in the middle. The CDR3 length is 11 residues. CDR1 and CDR2 (germline): SGHDT, YYEEEE. CDR3 region: CASSLNRVEYF. CDR3 coding DNA: TGTGCCAGCAGCTTAAACAGGGTGGAGTACTTC.